Following are 18 T cell receptor beta chains from one sample sequenced in a study of blood T cell repertoires in COVID-19 (dated by TCRdb to about 2020). Receptors were amplified or captured by the immunoSEQ multiplex PCR assay. Here the immuneACCESS table is served through TCRdb, limited to in-frame sequences with V and J called. Missing clones are a known gap in these copies; in checked studies unresolved V genes cover under half, and the rest lacks a known reason. The sample contains more than 250,000 clones, more than 70% of them found a single time. The ten largest clones take up 5.3% of the sample. The sequencing input was PBMCs or T cells enriched from blood (not recorded which). Source of these receptors: a woman aged 30 to 39 who had recovered from COVID-19.

The rearrangement joins TRBV5-1 to TRBJ1-3; no clear D gene. Trimming stripped 3 bases from V and 8 bases from J, with 18 bases between. The germline V gene has CDR1 SGHRS and CDR2 YFSETQ. The CDR3 covers 15 residues. The CDR3 is CASSSGSATRDTIYF. The CDR3 coding sequence is TGCGCCAGCAGCTCGGGGTCGGCAACCCGGGACACCATATATTTT.

The chain joins TRBV6-1 to TRBJ1-5, with D perhaps TRBD1 (6 bases). The CDR3 sequence is 14 residues long. Between the trimmed V and J ends, which lost 2 bases and 2 bases, there was a span of 7 bases. Germline V gene data show CDR1 as MNHNS and CDR2 as SASEGT. CDR3 DNA: TGTGCCAGCAGTGAACAGGGGCGCAATCAGCCCCAGCATTTT. It codes for CASSEQGRNQPQHF.

The CDR3 DNA reads as TGTGCCAGTAGTCTCAGACAGGGGAATCAGCCCCAGCATTTT. Its translation: CASSLRQGNQPQHF. The chain joins TRBV19 to TRBJ1-5; the match to TRBD1 covers 8 bases. J gave up 4 bases and V 5 bases, and 4 bases lay outside the gene matches. Germline CDR1 LNHDA, CDR2 SQIVND (reference sequence). There are 14 residues in the CDR3.

This chain uses TRBV6-4 with TRBJ1-2, with 8 bases lining up with TRBD1. CDR1 and CDR2 (germline): MRHNA, SNTAGT. J gave up 5 bases and V 2 bases, and 13 bases lay outside the gene matches. The CDR3 sequence is 17 residues long. This chain's CDR3 is CASSDPIWTGTRYGYTF. The CDR3 DNA reads as TGTGCCAGCAGTGACCCAATATGGACAGGGACCAGATATGGCTACACCTTC.

The J gene is TRBJ2-4, the V gene TRBV19, with D maybe TRBD1 (6 bases). Germline-derived CDR1 and CDR2 are LNHDA and SQIVND (reference sequence). Trimming cost V 1 base and J 0 bases, with 7 bases left between them. The CDR3 extends over 15 amino acids. This CDR3 is CASSIGGLAKNIQYF. CDR3 nucleotides: TGTGCCAGTAGTATAGGGGGGCTAGCCAAAAACATTCAGTACTTC.

This chain links TRBV28 with TRBJ1-3; no definite D call. Trimming removed 6 bases from V and 0 bases from J, with 9 bases in between. The CDR3 consists of 14 residues. Per germline, CDR1 MDHEN and CDR2 SYDVKM. CDR3 DNA sequence: TGTGCCAGCAGGGAGGGCAGCTCTGGAAACACCATATATTTT. Protein product: CASREGSSGNTIYF.

This clone was seen more than once but under ten times. The V gene is TRBV7-6, the J gene TRBJ1-4; the match to TRBD1 covers 8 bases. V was pared by 3 bases and J by 7 bases, with 4 bases of the junction left unmatched. Germline values: CDR1 SGHVS, CDR2 FNYEAQ. The CDR3 consists of 14 residues. The CDR3 DNA reads as TGTGCCAGCAGCTTGGCAGGGGGCGGTGAAAAACTGTTTTTT. It encodes CASSLAGGGEKLFF.

The chain has TRBV28 and TRBJ2-1, with a tentative D call TRBD1 (5 bases). Germline loops: CDR1 MDHEN, CDR2 SYDVKM. Trimming stripped 10 bases from V and 2 bases from J, with 18 bases between. CDR3 length: 15 residues. The CDR3 DNA is TGTGCCACCACACCACGGCAGGGCCCCTACAATGAGCAGTTCTTC. As protein: CATTPRQGPYNEQFF.

The genes are TRBV4-1 and TRBJ1-3, with D hard to call. CDR3 length equals 17 residues. Germline V CDR1 and CDR2: MGHRA, YSYEKL. V was trimmed by 4 bases and J by 0 bases, leaving 16 bases between them. This chain's CDR3 is CASSPRTTSRSGNTIYF. DNA for the CDR3: TGCGCCAGCAGCCCCCGTACTACATCCCGCTCTGGAAACACCATATATTTT.

The chain combines TRBV3-1 (or the pseudogene TRBV3-2) with TRBJ2-3; 8 bases line up with TRBD2. J was trimmed by 4 bases and V by 3 bases; bases with no gene match: 6. Germline V CDR1 and CDR2: LGHDT, YNNKEL (reference sequence). This CDR3 is built from 15 residues. The CDR3 region has the DNA TGTGCCAGCAGCCATCTAACGGGGGGGCCAGATACGCAGTATTTT. Amino acid sequence: CASSHLTGGPDTQYF.

The chain links TRBV11-2 to TRBJ2-2; 8 bases fit TRBD1. From germline, CDR1 is SGHAT and CDR2 FQNNGV. Trimming took 3 bases from V and 1 from J; bases not matched to a gene: 4. The CDR3 is made up of 16 amino acids. The CDR3 DNA is TGTGCCAGCAGCTTGACAGGGGTACGGAACACCGGGGAGCTGTTTTTT. This translates into CASSLTGVRNTGELFF.

The chain links TRBV12-5 to TRBJ2-5; D may be TRBD1 (5 bases). The CDR3 is 14 amino acids. CDR1 is LGHNT, CDR2 FRNRAP, per germline. V was clipped by 9 bases and J by 5 bases, with 19 bases between them. The CDR3: CASVDTNRGETQYF. In DNA, the CDR3 is TGTGCTAGCGTCGACACCAATAGGGGTGAGACCCAGTACTTC.

This sequence joins TRBV6-4 and TRBJ1-1; D possibly corresponds to TRBD1 (5 bases). Germline V gene sequence: CDR1 MRHNA, CDR2 SNTAGT. V lost 6 bases, J lost 0 bases, and 11 bases lay in between. The CDR3 totals 14 residues. The CDR3 DNA sequence: TGTGCCAGCAGGGGGGGACCGATGAACACTGAAGCTTTCTTT. This translates into CASRGGPMNTEAFF.

V gene TRBV5-1 combines with J gene TRBJ2-7, with 7 bases lining up with TRBD2. V shed 1 base and J 5 bases; nucleotides not matched to a gene: 3. Germline-derived CDR1 and CDR2 are SGHRS and YFSETQ. This CDR3 contains 13 residues. The CDR3 loop reads CASSLFRGDEQYF. CDR3 DNA sequence: TGCGCCAGCAGCTTGTTCCGGGGGGACGAGCAGTACTTC.

The rearrangement links TRBV2 to TRBJ2-5, with a tentative D call TRBD2 (7 bases). V lost 3 bases, J lost 2 bases, and 16 bases lay in between. This CDR3 has 16 residues. Germline loops: CDR1 SNHLY, CDR2 FYNNEI. CDR3 sequence reads: CASSEALGGAQETQYF. The CDR3 DNA sequence: TGTGCCAGCAGTGAGGCCCTAGGGGGGGCGCAAGAGACCCAGTACTTC.

This sequence joins TRBV6-2 or TRBV6-3 and TRBJ1-1; D gene uncertain. The CDR3 contains 13 residues. Trimming removed 4 bases from V and 0 bases from J, with 6 bases in between. CDR1 is MNHEY, CDR2 SVGEGT, per germline. CDR3 sequence (DNA): TGTGCCAGCAGTTCACAGATGAACACTGAAGCTTTCTTT. It is translated as CASSSQMNTEAFF.

The chain has TRBV5-1 and TRBJ1-1; TRBD1 aligns across 7 bases. Unmatched junction bases numbered 12, after V lost 4 bases and J lost 3 bases. The CDR3 has 16 amino acids. Germline V CDR1 and CDR2: SGHRS, YFSETQ. CDR3 nucleotides: TGCGCCAGCAGCGATCAGACAGGGCTGGGGGACACTGAAGCTTTCTTT. Amino acids: CASSDQTGLGDTEAFF.

A few counts support this clone. The V and J genes are TRBV2 and TRBJ1-6; D is unclear. Trimming took 8 bases from V and 0 from J, leaving 8 bases between them. The germline gives CDR1 SNHLY, CDR2 FYNNEI. The CDR3 is 14 amino acids. In DNA form, the CDR3 reads TGTGCCAGCGTCGGTGGCTCCTATAATTCACCCCTCCACTTT. Encoded protein: CASVGGSYNSPLHF.